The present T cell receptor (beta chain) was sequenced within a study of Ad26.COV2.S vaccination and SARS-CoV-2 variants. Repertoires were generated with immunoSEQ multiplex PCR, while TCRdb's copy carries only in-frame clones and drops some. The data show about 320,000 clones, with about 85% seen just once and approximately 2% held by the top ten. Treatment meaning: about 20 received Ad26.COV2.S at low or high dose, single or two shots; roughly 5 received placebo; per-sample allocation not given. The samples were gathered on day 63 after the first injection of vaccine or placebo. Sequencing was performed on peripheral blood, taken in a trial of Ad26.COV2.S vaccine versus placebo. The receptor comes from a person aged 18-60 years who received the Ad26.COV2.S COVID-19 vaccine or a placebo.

The CDR3 DNA reads as TGTGCCACCAGCAGAGATGTAGGCGGTTTGATAGAGCAGTACTTC. Its translation is CATSRDVGGLIEQYF. The V call is TRBV15, the J call TRBJ2-7; no clear D. The V and J ends lost 0 bases and 7 bases respectively, with 16 bases between them. The germline CDR1 and CDR2 sequences are LNHNV and YYDKDF (reference sequence). This CDR3 is built from 15 residues.